This TCR beta chain was profiled in a study of human T cells and chemical hapten exposure. Whole-study context: DPC (0.01%) was patch tested on the upper back and read at 6 days. Predominantly women, the patients had alopecia areata, totalis or universalis.

Indicated time point: patch test 1, 2 weeks after DPC sensitization. Treatment described: therapeutic diphenylcyclopropenone sensitization with weekly scalp DPC. Alopecia patients between 18 and 70 years old and suitable for DPC were used as donors. Overall study results and limits: Healthy individuals' immune responses may differ from those of donors, who had alopecia.

TCRdb re-derived calls from the RACE reads in MiXCR, one entry per CDR3 protein. The sample holds 70,000 to 100,000 distinct CDR3 sequences, approximately 8% seen once. A remark on this clonotype: What it binds is not known.

V lost 0 bases, J lost 4 bases, and 12 bases lay in between. Germline-derived CDR1 and CDR2 are DFQATT and SNEGSKA (reference sequence). The CDR3 is made up of 14 amino acids. The material sequenced was whole blood, taken in connection with sensitization to the hapten diphenylcyclopropenone (DPC). This clonotype was sampled from a woman aged 30 to 39 with alopecia areata. Some clones in this sample may be carry-over from other donors' samples. The rearrangement uses TRBV20-1 and TRBJ1-2; maybe TRBD1 (6 bases). CDR3 sequence: CSARDPGAGYGYTF. As DNA, the CDR3 is TGCAGTGCTAGAGATCCAGGGGCAGGCTATGGCTACACCTTC.